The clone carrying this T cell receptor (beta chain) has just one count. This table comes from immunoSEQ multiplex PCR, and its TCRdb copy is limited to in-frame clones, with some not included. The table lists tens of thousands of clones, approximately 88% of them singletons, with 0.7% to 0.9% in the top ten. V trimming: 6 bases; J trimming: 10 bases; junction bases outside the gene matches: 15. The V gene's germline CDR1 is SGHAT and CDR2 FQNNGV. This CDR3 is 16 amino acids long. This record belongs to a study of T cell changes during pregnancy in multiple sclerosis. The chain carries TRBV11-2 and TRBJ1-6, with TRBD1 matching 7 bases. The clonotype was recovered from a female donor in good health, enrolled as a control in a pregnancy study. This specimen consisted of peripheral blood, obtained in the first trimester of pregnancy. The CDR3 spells CASRTASGGLGSPLHF. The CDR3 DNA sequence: TGTGCCAGCAGGACCGCTTCAGGGGGGCTGGGATCACCCCTCCACTTT.